These 27 T cell receptor beta chains came from one sample sequenced in a study of metastatic and nonmetastatic thyroid tumors. All patients reached thyroid surgery having received no treatment beforehand. TCRdb reprocessed the PCR reads via MiXCR. Here the sample spans about 17,000 clones, approximately 28% being singletons. Sequencing was performed on tumor tissue. These TCRs come from a female donor with papillary thyroid cancer or a benign thyroid nodule (not recorded which). Some clones in this sample may be carry-over from other donors' samples.

This chain joins TRBV30 and TRBJ1-5; unclear D gene. V was cut by 2 bases and J by 6 bases, with 14 bases left in between. The CDR3 totals 14 residues. Germline CDR1 reads GTSNPN; CDR2 reads SVGIG (reference sequence). The CDR3 here is CAWSRGLAFQPQHF. The CDR3 nucleotides are TGTGCCTGGAGTCGAGGGCTCGCGTTTCAGCCCCAGCATTTT.

This clone showed up just a few times. CDR3 residues: CASSYGGDQLVYEQYF. The CDR3 nucleotides are TGCGCCAGCAGCTACGGGGGGGATCAATTGGTCTACGAGCAGTACTTC. The chain couples TRBV4-3 to TRBJ2-7; 8 bases line up with TRBD2. CDR3 length: 16 amino acids. The trim removed 5 bases at V and 3 bases at J, leaving 12 bases unmatched. CDR1 is LGHNA and CDR2 is YSLEER in the germline V gene.

This clone was recorded many times. The rearrangement uses TRBV5-4 and TRBJ2-1; D remains ambiguous. Germline V gives CDR1 SGHNT, CDR2 YYREEE (reference sequence). V was shortened by 9 bases and J by 1 base, with 17 bases between the two germline ends. This CDR3 comprises 15 residues. CDR3: CANPAEWGSYNEQFF. CDR3 DNA: TGTGCCAACCCAGCTGAATGGGGTTCCTACAATGAGCAGTTCTTC.

This clone was seen ten or more times. CDR3 in DNA: TGCGCCAGCAGCCGGGCTAGCTTGGCGAATGAGCAGTTCTTC. It specifies CASSRASLANEQFF. The chain joins TRBV4-3 to TRBJ2-1, with D possibly being TRBD2 (5 bases). Germline assignment: CDR1 LGHNA and CDR2 YSLEER. V lost 4 bases and J 7 bases, leaving 14 bases between the germline ends. The CDR3 has 14 residues.

The chain joins TRBV19 to TRBJ1-2; no clear D. This CDR3 is built from 16 residues. Trimming stripped 0 bases from V and 2 bases from J, with 13 bases between. Germline CDR1 is LNHDA and CDR2 is SQIVND (reference sequence). CDR3 nucleotide sequence: TGTGCCAGTAGTATAGATTTGTGGCAAGCGAACTATGGCTACACCTTC. This sequence encodes CASSIDLWQANYGYTF.

This clone was counted many times. The chain carries TRBV19 and TRBJ1-5, with D perhaps matching TRBD1 (6 bases). This CDR3 has 18 amino acids. CDR1 is LNHDA and CDR2 is SQIVND in the germline V gene (reference sequence). The V gene lost 1 base and the J gene lost 4 bases, with 20 bases spanning the gap. DNA for the CDR3: TGTGCCAGTAGTATAGGGTCGGTGGACAGAGAGCCGAATCAGCCCCAGCATTTT. Its translation: CASSIGSVDREPNQPQHF.

V usage is TRBV4-2 and J usage is TRBJ2-6; D is ambiguous. Germline loops: CDR1 LGHNA, CDR2 YNFKEQ. CDR3 length: 16 amino acids. V lost 0 bases and J 0 bases, leaving 6 bases between the germline ends. The CDR3 loop reads CASSQDKGSGANVLTF. The CDR3 DNA reads TGTGCCAGCAGCCAAGATAAAGGCTCTGGGGCCAACGTCCTGACTTTC.

This clone was observed many times. A much larger clone differs from this one at a single base, so this may be a read error. At the DNA level, this CDR3 is encoded by other sequences in the same sample as well. This CDR3 reads CASSPGTGKKKLFF. DNA for the CDR3: TGTGCCAGCAGTCCCGGTACAGGGAAAAAGAAACTGTTTTTT. The genes are TRBV12-3 or TRBV12-4 and TRBJ1-4, with TRBD1 as a possible D gene (6 bases). The CDR3 covers 14 residues. V shed 5 bases and J shed 11 bases, with 18 bases lying between them.

Only a few counts were recorded for this clone. Other DNA sequences of this sample code for an identical CDR3. The chain employs TRBV24-1 and TRBJ2-2; 7 nucleotides line up with TRBD2. With 7 bases clipped from V and 0 bases from J, the junction kept 10 bases outside the gene matches. Germline-derived CDR1 and CDR2 are KGHDR and SFDVKD. CDR3 length: 17 residues. CDR3 region: CATSEDPGGPNTGELFF. The CDR3 bases are TGTGCCACCAGCGAGGATCCGGGGGGACCGAACACCGGGGAGCTGTTTTTT.

The rearrangement uses TRBV20-1 and TRBJ2-7; D gene ambiguous. Trimming pared 6 bases from V and 2 bases from J, leaving 11 bases between. The CDR3 contains 12 residues. Per the germline V gene, CDR1 is DFQATT and CDR2 is SNEGSKA (reference sequence). CDR3 nucleotides: TGCAGTGCCCTCGATCTCCCCTACGAGCAGTACTTC. As protein: CSALDLPYEQYF.

The chain joins TRBV7-8 to TRBJ1-2; tentative D call: TRBD1 (5 bases). The germline V gene encodes CDR1 SGHVS and CDR2 FQNEAQ. The CDR3 loop spans 16 amino acids. The germline V and J ends were trimmed by 5 bases and 5 bases, with 21 bases remaining between them. CDR3 DNA: TGTGCCAGCAGCCCCCGGCCCTCAGGACAAATGTATGGCTACACCTTC. Translation: CASSPRPSGQMYGYTF.

This clone has ten or more counts. The CDR3 nucleotides read TGTGCCAGCAGTGAACGGGCGGGTAGTTACCAAGAGACCCAGTACTTC. Amino acids: CASSERAGSYQETQYF. This rearrangement joins TRBV6-1 to TRBJ2-5; TRBD2 might be the D (5 bases). This CDR3 has 16 amino acids. V lost 2 bases and J lost 0, with 13 bases in between. Germline V CDR1 and CDR2: MNHNS, SASEGT.

The J gene is TRBJ1-5, the V gene TRBV6-1, with a tentative D call TRBD1 (5 bases). The germline V and J ends were trimmed by 3 bases and 6 bases, with 12 bases remaining between them. Per germline, CDR1 MNHNS and CDR2 SASEGT. This CDR3 comprises 14 residues. The CDR3: CASSDLGGVQPQHF. The DNA of the CDR3 is TGTGCCAGCAGTGATCTAGGAGGGGTTCAGCCCCAGCATTTT.

This clone came up many times. Other DNA sequences in the sample encode the same CDR3. V is TRBV20-1 and J is TRBJ2-7, with a possible D match to TRBD2 (6 bases). The CDR3 extends over 14 amino acids. The V gene's germline CDR1 is DFQATT and CDR2 SNEGSKA (reference sequence). Between the trimmed V and J ends, which lost 6 bases and 7 bases, there was a span of 22 bases. In DNA form, the CDR3 reads TGCAGTGCGAGACCCGGAGTCGACCGGGGGGAGCAGTACTTC. Amino acids: CSARPGVDRGEQYF.

The chain employs TRBV7-8 and TRBJ1-2; no clear D gene. CDR3 length equals 13 residues. The V and J ends lost 1 base and 2 bases respectively, with 5 bases between them. Germline loops: CDR1 SGHVS, CDR2 FQNEAQ. CDR3 DNA sequence: TGTGCCAGCAGCTTAGGTTGGAACTATGGCTACACCTTC. The encoded protein is CASSLGWNYGYTF.

This clone has a count of ten or more. The rearrangement links TRBV7-2 to TRBJ2-7, with 9 positions matching TRBD1. The V and J ends lost 5 bases and 5 bases, in that order; junction bases with no gene match: 10. Germline values: CDR1 SGHTA, CDR2 FQGNSA. The CDR3 loop spans 15 amino acids. DNA of the CDR3: TGTGCCAGCAGCAAACAAACAGGGGGCATCCACGAGCAGTACTTC. Translation: CASSKQTGGIHEQYF.

V and J are TRBV12-3 or TRBV12-4 and TRBJ2-3; D ambiguous. V lost 2 bases, J lost 5 bases, and 8 bases lay in between. The CDR3 is made up of 13 amino acids. The CDR3 region has the DNA TGTGCCAGCAGTTTATCAAGAGTAGATACGCAGTATTTT. This codes for CASSLSRVDTQYF.

The chain combines TRBV20-1 with TRBJ2-7; 9 bases agree with TRBD2. The J segment lost 1 base and the V segment lost 2 bases, leaving 3 bases of the junction unmatched. The CDR3 sequence is 14 residues long. Germline V gene sequence: CDR1 DFQATT, CDR2 SNEGSKA (reference sequence). The CDR3 loop reads CSARLAGISYEQYF. CDR3 nucleotide sequence: TGCAGTGCTAGACTAGCGGGGATATCCTACGAGCAGTACTTC.

The V gene is TRBV30, the J gene TRBJ2-7; D perhaps matches TRBD2 (6 bases). Germline loops: CDR1 GTSNPN, CDR2 SVGIG (reference sequence). Trimming took off 2 bases at V and 2 bases at J, with 13 bases between the two ends. The CDR3 is made up of 14 amino acids. The CDR3 protein is CAWSRLVTAYEQYF. CDR3 nucleotides: TGTGCCTGGAGTAGACTAGTAACCGCCTACGAGCAGTACTTC.

This clone was seen many times. This specimen includes other DNA sequences encoding the same CDR3. The chain is built from TRBV19 and TRBJ2-2; D is perhaps TRBD1 or TRBD2 (6 bases each). The V gene lost 1 base and the J gene lost 5 bases, with 14 bases spanning the gap. Germline loops: CDR1 LNHDA, CDR2 SQIVND (reference sequence). The length of the CDR3 is 16 residues. This chain's CDR3 is CASSIGRLGGTGELFF. The DNA of the CDR3 is TGTGCCAGTAGTATAGGGCGACTAGGGGGGACCGGGGAGCTGTTTTTT.

The sample holds many counts of this clone. The CDR3 loop is CASRRQYTDTQYF. The CDR3 region has the DNA TGTGCCAGCAGACGACAGTACACAGATACGCAGTATTTT. The rearrangement links TRBV6-2 or TRBV6-3 to TRBJ2-3, with a weak D call TRBD1 (5 bases). Trimming took off 6 bases at V and 2 bases at J, with 9 bases between the two ends. The germline CDR1 and CDR2 sequences are MNHEY and SVGEGT. The CDR3 is 13 residues long.

This chain joins TRBV18 and TRBJ2-1; D call uncertain. V was clipped by 4 bases and J by 2 bases, with 6 bases between them. Germline values: CDR1 KGHSH, CDR2 LQKENI. The CDR3 loop spans 13 amino acids. As DNA, the CDR3 is TGTGCCAGCTCACAACGGACCTACAATGAGCAGTTCTTC. Its protein is CASSQRTYNEQFF.

This clone was recorded at least ten times. This chain uses TRBV6-6 with TRBJ2-2, with 8 bases identical to TRBD2. The ends lost 10 bases at V and 3 bases at J; junction bases unmatched: 16. The germline gives CDR1 MNHNY, CDR2 SVGAGI (reference sequence). This CDR3 is 17 amino acids long. The CDR3 spells CATQLQFGGVDTGELFF. The CDR3 nucleotides read TGTGCCACCCAGTTACAATTCGGGGGGGTAGACACCGGGGAGCTGTTTTTT.

This clone qualifies as medium-sized (0.01 to 0.1%). Other DNA sequences in this specimen translate into the identical CDR3. V gene TRBV9 combines with J gene TRBJ2-2; D call uncertain. With 0 bases removed from V and 6 bases from J, the gap between germline ends came to 3 bases. This CDR3 is built from 12 residues. Germline CDR1 is SGDLS and CDR2 is YYNGEE. The CDR3 sequence is CASSVAAGELFF. The DNA of the CDR3 is TGTGCCAGCAGCGTAGCGGCCGGGGAGCTGTTTTTT. Together with reference TRBV9 and TRBJ2-2, the CDR3 gives the full variable domain: DSGVTQTPKHLITATGQRVTLRCSPRSGDLSVYWYQQSLDQGLQFLIQYYNGEERAKGNILERFSAQQFPDLHSELNLSSLELGDSALYFCASSVAAGELFFGEGSRLTVL.

This clone was observed a handful of times. V is TRBV12-3 or TRBV12-4 and J is TRBJ2-7; TRBD1 matches 10 bases. This CDR3 has 14 amino acids. V dropped 6 bases and J dropped 2; count of bases not matched to a gene: 4. CDR3 sequence: CASSRGTGAYEQYF. DNA of the CDR3: TGTGCCAGCAGCCGAGGGACAGGGGCCTACGAGCAGTACTTC.

Details on this clone: Other DNA sequences of this sample code for an identical CDR3. The chain couples TRBV7-8 to TRBJ1-5; 8 bases are shared with TRBD1. V was clipped by 2 bases and J by 6 bases; unmatched bases: 6. The CDR3 contains 15 residues. CDR1 is SGHVS and CDR2 is FQNEAQ in the germline V gene. The CDR3 loop is CASSLSGQVGQPQHF. Written as DNA, the CDR3 is TGTGCCAGCAGCTTATCGGGACAGGTCGGTCAGCCCCAGCATTTT.

Remarks on this clone: This specimen includes other DNA sequences encoding the same CDR3. The chain links TRBV11-2 to TRBJ2-7, with D possibly TRBD1 on 5 matching bases. Trimming took 0 bases from V and 2 from J, leaving 8 bases between them. Germline V gene lookup returns CDR1 SGHAT and CDR2 FQNNGV. CDR3 length: 14 amino acids. The chain's CDR3 is CASSLDPGPYEQYF. Written as DNA, the CDR3 is TGTGCCAGCAGCTTAGATCCAGGGCCCTACGAGCAGTACTTC.